Shown below are 28 T cell receptor beta chains from a single sample sequenced in a study of cytomegalovirus exposure and HLA in healthy donors. 60 Vbeta and 13 Jbeta primers were used in PCR. Profiled with immunoSEQ multiplex PCR; TCRdb holds only in-frame clones, not every one. The sample shows around 200,000 clones, approximately 86% of them seen only once. Sequencing input: PBMCs. The receptors originated from a woman aged 25-40 years in good health and CMV-seronegative.

The chain combines TRBV5-6 with TRBJ2-1, with D maybe TRBD1 (6 bases). The CDR3 loop spans 14 amino acids. Germline lookup yields CDR1 SGHDT and CDR2 YYEEEE. Trimming took off 6 bases at V and 8 bases at J, with 18 bases between the two ends. In nucleotides, the CDR3 is TGTGCCAGCACCGACAGGTATTGGTCATATGAGCAGTTCTTC. Protein product: CASTDRYWSYEQFF.

The chain couples TRBV27 to TRBJ2-1; 10 bases fit TRBD2. The CDR3 loop spans 17 amino acids. Germline V CDR1 and CDR2: MNHEY, SMNVEV (reference sequence). Losses at the gene ends were 5 bases for V and 6 bases for J; bases not matched to a gene: 13. Here the CDR3 DNA reads TGTGCCAGCAGTCCCCGACTAGCGGAGCGGGGGGGCAATGAGCAGTTCTTC. Its translation: CASSPRLAERGGNEQFF.

The chain recombines TRBV2 with TRBJ2-7, with 7 bases aligning to TRBD2. Looked up from germline, CDR1 is SNHLY and CDR2 is FYNNEI. This CDR3 is 14 amino acids long. Unmatched junction bases numbered 4, after V lost 3 bases and J lost 2 bases. The CDR3 DNA reads TGTGCCAGCAGTGAGGTACTAGCGACCTACGAGCAGTACTTC. This sequence encodes CASSEVLATYEQYF.

V is TRBV4-1 and J is TRBJ2-5; no clear D. CDR1 MGHRA and CDR2 YSYEKL come from the germline V gene. This CDR3 region has 14 residues. V dropped 3 bases and J dropped 5 bases, with 13 bases sitting between them. CDR3 bases: TGCGCCAGCAGCCATTCGGGTAGCCATGAGACCCAGTACTTC. Residues: CASSHSGSHETQYF.

On this clone: The junction differs from germline at one of its ends, possibly a read error. The chain links TRBV28 to TRBJ2-6, with 7 bases fitting TRBD1. Per germline, CDR1 MDHEN and CDR2 SYDVKM. The CDR3 spans 16 residues. The CDR3 bases are TGTGCCAGCAGCTTCGGACCCCGCGAGGGGGCCAACGGCCTGACTTTC. Encoded protein: CASSFGPREGANGLTF.

The genes are TRBV5-4 and TRBJ2-5, with TRBD2 matching over 8 bases. Germline V lookup: CDR1 SGHNT, CDR2 YYREEE (reference sequence). Trimming cost V 4 bases and J 1 base; bases outside gene matches: 9. The CDR3 loop spans 16 amino acids. CDR3 nucleotides: TGTGCCAGCAGCCCACGGGGGAGCGGGGGCCAAGAGACCCAGTACTTC. As protein: CASSPRGSGGQETQYF.

J is TRBJ2-5 and V is TRBV29-1, with D maybe TRBD2 (5 bases). V lost 6 bases to trimming and J lost 5 bases, with 13 bases between them. This CDR3 has 12 residues. Looked up from germline, CDR1 is SQVTM and CDR2 is ANQGSEA. In DNA, the CDR3 is TGCAGCGTACGGACTCCGAGGGAGACCCAGTACTTC. Amino acid sequence: CSVRTPRETQYF.

The V gene is TRBV2, the J gene TRBJ1-5; D gene ambiguous. Germline V gene sequence: CDR1 SNHLY, CDR2 FYNNEI. The CDR3 extends over 15 amino acids. With 2 bases removed from V and 0 bases from J, the gap between germline ends came to 8 bases. The CDR3 DNA reads TGTGCCAGCAGTGAAACAGCATATAGCAATCAGCCCCAGCATTTT. Its translation is CASSETAYSNQPQHF.

The chain uses TRBV4-1 and TRBJ2-1, with TRBD2 identical over 7 bases. The V and J ends lost 2 bases and 4 bases, in that order; junction bases with no gene match: 5. The germline V gene encodes CDR1 MGHRA and CDR2 YSYEKL. This CDR3 comprises 15 residues. This CDR3 is CASSQLGGGYNEQFF. CDR3 DNA sequence: TGCGCCAGCAGCCAATTGGGGGGGGGATACAATGAGCAGTTCTTC.

This clone showed up just a few times. The gene calls are TRBV5-1 and TRBJ2-5, with D maybe TRBD2 (5 bases). CDR1 is SGHRS and CDR2 is YFSETQ in the germline V gene. Between the trimmed V and J ends, which lost 0 bases and 3 bases, there was a span of 9 bases. The CDR3 is 14 amino acids. This chain's CDR3 is CASSLVGAEETQYF. The CDR3, as DNA: TGCGCCAGCAGCTTGGTGGGAGCCGAAGAGACCCAGTACTTC. Combining the CDR3 with reference TRBV5-1 and TRBJ2-5 gives the whole variable domain KAGVTQTPRYLIKTRGQQVTLSCSPISGHRSVSWYQQTPGQGLQFLFEYFSETQRNKGNFPGRFSGRQFSNSRSEMNVSTLELGDSALYLCASSLVGAEETQYFGPGTRLLVL.

The rearrangement joins TRBV27 to TRBJ2-3; D remains ambiguous. V shed 5 bases and J shed 0 bases, with 3 bases lying between them. The CDR3 has 12 amino acids. Looked up from germline, CDR1 is MNHEY and CDR2 is SMNVEV (reference sequence). CDR3 in DNA: TGTGCCAGCAGTCCAAGCACAGATACGCAGTATTTT. This translates into CASSPSTDTQYF.

The rearrangement links TRBV18 to TRBJ2-1, with D tentatively TRBD2 (5 bases). V was pared by 3 bases and J by 1 base, with 7 bases between. The CDR3 covers 14 residues. Per germline, CDR1 KGHSH and CDR2 LQKENI. In DNA form, the CDR3 reads TGTGCCAGCTCACCGAGCGGATCCTACAATGAGCAGTTCTTC. Protein sequence: CASSPSGSYNEQFF.

The chain uses TRBV4-1 and TRBJ1-5; D possibly corresponds to TRBD1 (6 bases). Trimming removed 0 bases at V and 1 base at J, with 16 bases between. The CDR3 has 18 residues. CDR1 is MGHRA, CDR2 YSYEKL, per germline. CDR3 bases: TGCGCCAGCAGCCAAGAAACACCCCAGGGGATGAGCAATCAGCCCCAGCATTTT. This codes for CASSQETPQGMSNQPQHF.

This clone showed up just a few times. The rearrangement joins TRBV11-3 to TRBJ2-2; 12 bases are a match to TRBD2. Germline lookup yields CDR1 SGHNT and CDR2 YENEEA. Losses at the gene ends were 4 bases for V and 6 bases for J; bases not matched to a gene: 3. The CDR3 is 15 amino acids. DNA of the CDR3: TGTGCCAGCAGCTATCTAGCGGGAGGGCCCGGGGAGCTGTTTTTT. The encoded protein is CASSYLAGGPGELFF.

The chain employs TRBV5-1 and TRBJ2-2; the match to TRBD1 covers 9 bases. This CDR3 contains 15 residues. The ends lost 3 bases at V and 3 bases at J; junction bases unmatched: 3. CDR1 is SGHRS and CDR2 is YFSETQ in the germline V gene. The CDR3 sequence is CASSSRQGDTGELFF. The CDR3 nucleotides are TGCGCCAGCAGCTCGAGACAGGGGGACACCGGGGAGCTGTTTTTT. Combining the CDR3 with reference TRBV5-1 and TRBJ2-2 gives the whole variable domain KAGVTQTPRYLIKTRGQQVTLSCSPISGHRSVSWYQQTPGQGLQFLFEYFSETQRNKGNFPGRFSGRQFSNSRSEMNVSTLELGDSALYLCASSSRQGDTGELFFGEGSRLTVL.

This chain uses TRBV29-1 with TRBJ2-7; 13 nucleotides match TRBD2. Germline lookup yields CDR1 SQVTM and CDR2 ANQGSEA. J gave up 7 bases and V 6 bases, and 9 bases lay outside the gene matches. The CDR3 totals 14 residues. The CDR3 bases are TGCAGCGTCGGGACCGGGACTAGCGGGGAAGAGCAGTACTTC. Translated: CSVGTGTSGEEQYF.

This chain uses TRBV4-1 with TRBJ1-4; D unclear. This CDR3 has 13 residues. V was pared by 5 bases and J by 8 bases, with 12 bases between. Germline assignment: CDR1 MGHRA and CDR2 YSYEKL. The CDR3 coding sequence is TGCGCCAGCAGCACCCGAGCGCCGGAAAAACTGTTTTTT. It encodes CASSTRAPEKLFF.

The rearrangement uses TRBV5-1 and TRBJ2-7; 7 bases agree with TRBD1. This CDR3 region has 15 residues. V shed 0 bases and J 3 bases; nucleotides not matched to a gene: 6. The germline CDR1 and CDR2 sequences are SGHRS and YFSETQ. For the CDR3, the DNA is TGCGCCAGCAGCTTGGAGGGACAGTTCAGCTACGAGCAGTACTTC. It codes for CASSLEGQFSYEQYF.

V and J are TRBV29-1 and TRBJ1-1, with D possibly being TRBD1 (5 bases). The germline V gene has CDR1 SQVTM and CDR2 ANQGSEA. The CDR3 extends over 13 amino acids. V was trimmed by 6 bases and J by 1 base, leaving 12 bases between them. CDR3 coding DNA: TGCAGCGTCCAAAGGGGCGGGAACACTGAAGCTTTCTTT. This translates into CSVQRGGNTEAFF.

The V call is TRBV19, the J call TRBJ2-6; TRBD1 matches 8 bases. Trimming removed 4 bases from V and 0 bases from J; junction bases left unmatched: 5. The CDR3 runs 17 residues. Germline V lookup: CDR1 LNHDA, CDR2 SQIVND (reference sequence). The DNA for the CDR3 is TGTGCCAGTAGTAGAGGACAGGGCTTCTCTGGGGCCAACGTCCTGACTTTC. Its translation is CASSRGQGFSGANVLTF. Complete variable domain (other parts from reference TRBV19 and TRBJ2-6): DGGITQSPKYLFRKEGQNVTLSCEQNLNHDAMYWYRQDPGQGLRLIYYSQIVNDFQKGDIAEGYSVSREKKESFPLTVTSAQKNPTAFYLCASSRGQGFSGANVLTFGAGSRLTVL.

The chain joins TRBV5-1 to TRBJ1-4, with TRBD1 as a possible D gene (6 bases). Germline-derived CDR1 and CDR2 are SGHRS and YFSETQ. The CDR3 has 14 residues. The V end lost 0 bases, the J end lost 7 bases, and 10 bases lay between the germline ends. Here the CDR3 DNA reads TGCGCCAGCAGCTTGGGAAGGGGGGGTGAAAAACTGTTTTTT. It yields the protein CASSLGRGGEKLFF.

The J gene is TRBJ2-7, the V gene TRBV5-1; TRBD1 matches at 11 bases. The CDR3 totals 17 residues. Germline CDR1 is SGHRS and CDR2 is YFSETQ. After removal of 0 bases from V and 6 bases from J, the junction contained 11 bases not matched to a gene. The CDR3: CASSLGPSGTGGREQYF. CDR3 coding DNA: TGCGCCAGCAGCTTGGGGCCGTCCGGGACAGGGGGTCGCGAGCAGTACTTC.

This sequence joins TRBV28 and TRBJ1-1; 8 bases are shared with TRBD1. V was pared by 5 bases and J by 10 bases, with 9 bases of the junction left unmatched. The V gene's germline CDR1 is MDHEN and CDR2 SYDVKM. The CDR3 is 13 residues long. CDR3 nucleotides: TGTGCCAGCAGTGGGGGGACAGGTTGGGGAGCTTTCTTT. It specifies CASSGGTGWGAFF.

This sequence joins TRBV10-1 and TRBJ1-4; 7 nucleotides match TRBD1. The CDR3 runs 14 residues. J gave up 4 bases and V 6 bases, and 5 bases lay outside the gene matches. CDR1 WNHNN and CDR2 SYGVQD come from the germline V gene (reference sequence). This CDR3 is CASSADRSNEKLFF. The CDR3, as DNA: TGCGCCAGCAGCGCGGACAGGAGTAATGAAAAACTGTTTTTT.

The V call is TRBV2, the J call TRBJ2-1; 10 bases fit TRBD1. J was trimmed by 0 bases and V by 4 bases; bases with no gene match: 0. This CDR3 spans 15 amino acids. Germline lookup yields CDR1 SNHLY and CDR2 FYNNEI. DNA of the CDR3: TGTGCCAGCAGTGGGGACAGGGGCTCCTACAATGAGCAGTTCTTC. Translation: CASSGDRGSYNEQFF.

This rearrangement joins TRBV5-1 to TRBJ2-5, with 9 bases aligning to TRBD2. Per germline, CDR1 SGHRS and CDR2 YFSETQ. V shed 4 bases and J 5 bases; nucleotides not matched to a gene: 6. The CDR3 has 14 residues. The CDR3 DNA reads TGCGCCAGCAGCCGCGGACTAGCGCGGGAGACCCAGTACTTC. Translation gives CASSRGLARETQYF. The variable domain in full, completed from reference TRBV5-1 and TRBJ2-5, reads KAGVTQTPRYLIKTRGQQVTLSCSPISGHRSVSWYQQTPGQGLQFLFEYFSETQRNKGNFPGRFSGRQFSNSRSEMNVSTLELGDSALYLCASSRGLARETQYFGPGTRLLVL.

This clone was observed once. J is TRBJ2-1 and V is TRBV5-1, with TRBD2 matching over 8 bases. J gave up 8 bases and V 4 bases, and 8 bases lay outside the gene matches. The CDR3 totals 14 residues. Germline CDR1 SGHRS, CDR2 YFSETQ. This CDR3 reads CASSPGLAEYEQFF. CDR3 bases: TGCGCCAGCAGCCCTGGACTAGCAGAGTATGAGCAGTTCTTC.

This chain joins TRBV6-5 and TRBJ2-1, with 7 positions matching TRBD1. Losses at the gene ends were 5 bases for V and 0 bases for J; bases not matched to a gene: 4. This CDR3 spans 15 amino acids. Germline values: CDR1 MNHEY, CDR2 SVGAGI. In DNA form, the CDR3 reads TGTGCCAGCAGTGTACAGGGGAGCTCCTACAATGAGCAGTTCTTC. It yields the protein CASSVQGSSYNEQFF.